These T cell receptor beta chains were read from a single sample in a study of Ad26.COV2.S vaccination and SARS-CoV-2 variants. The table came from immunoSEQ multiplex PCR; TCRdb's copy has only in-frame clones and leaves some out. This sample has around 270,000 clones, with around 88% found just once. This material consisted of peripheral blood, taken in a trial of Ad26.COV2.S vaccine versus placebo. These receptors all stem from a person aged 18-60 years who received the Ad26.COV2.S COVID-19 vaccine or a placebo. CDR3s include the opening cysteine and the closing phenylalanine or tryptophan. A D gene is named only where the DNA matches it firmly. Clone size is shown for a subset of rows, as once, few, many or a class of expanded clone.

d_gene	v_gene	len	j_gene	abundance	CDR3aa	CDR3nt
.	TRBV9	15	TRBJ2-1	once	CASSVRLEPYNEQFF	TGTGCCAGCAGCGTAAGACTAGAACCCTACAATGAGCAGTTCTTC
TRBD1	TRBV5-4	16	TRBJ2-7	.	CASSLRAGTGVREQYF	TGTGCCAGCAGCTTGAGGGCCGGGACAGGGGTCCGCGAGCAGTACTTC
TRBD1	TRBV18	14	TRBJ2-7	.	CASSPRDREYEQYF	TGTGCCAGCTCACCCCGGGACAGGGAATACGAGCAGTACTTC
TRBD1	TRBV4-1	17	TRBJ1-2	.	CASSQSSGTGGDYGYTF	TGCGCCAGCAGCCAAAGTTCCGGGACAGGGGGCGACTATGGCTACACCTTC
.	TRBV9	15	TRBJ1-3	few	CASSPMGDSGNTIYF	TGTGCCAGCAGCCCGATGGGGGACTCTGGAAACACCATATATTTT
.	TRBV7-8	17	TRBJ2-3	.	CASSSESPIPPTDTQYF	TGTGCCAGCAGCTCCGAATCGCCCATTCCCCCCACAGATACGCAGTATTTT
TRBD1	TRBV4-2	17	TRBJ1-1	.	CASSQEITGTGDTEAFF	TGTGCCAGCAGCCAAGAAATAACCGGGACAGGGGACACTGAAGCTTTCTTT
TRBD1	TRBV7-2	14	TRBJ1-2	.	CASSLGTGYYGYTF	TGTGCCAGCAGCTTAGGGACAGGGTACTATGGCTACACCTTC
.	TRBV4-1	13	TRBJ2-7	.	CASSPTTSYEQYF	TGCGCCAGCAGCCCGACCACTTCCTACGAGCAGTACTTC
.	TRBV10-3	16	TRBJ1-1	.	CAISESLAGANTEAFF	TGTGCCATCAGTGAGTCGTTGGCAGGTGCGAACACTGAAGCTTTCTTT
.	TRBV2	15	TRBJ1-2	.	CASSEWGGAAGGYTF	TGTGCCAGCAGTGAATGGGGAGGGGCAGCGGGCGGCTACACCTTC
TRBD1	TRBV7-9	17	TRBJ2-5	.	CASSPVWGTGGKETQYF	TGTGCCAGCAGCCCCGTTTGGGGGACAGGGGGAAAGGAGACCCAGTACTTC
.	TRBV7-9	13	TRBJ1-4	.	CASSLVGVEKLFF	TGTGCCAGCAGCTTAGTGGGAGTTGAAAAACTGTTTTTT
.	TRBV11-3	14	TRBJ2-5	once	CASSSAGSQETQYF	TGTGCCAGCAGCTCGGCGGGGTCCCAAGAGACCCAGTACTTC
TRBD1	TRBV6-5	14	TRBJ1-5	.	CASSWGQANQPQHF	TGTGCCAGCAGTTGGGGACAGGCCAATCAGCCCCAGCATTTT
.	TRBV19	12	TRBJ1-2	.	CASSLGHYGYTF	TGTGCCAGTAGTCTGGGACACTATGGCTACACCTTC
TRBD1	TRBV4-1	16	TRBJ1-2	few	CASSQEGTGTNYGYTF	TGCGCCAGCAGCCAAGAGGGGACAGGGACTAACTATGGCTACACCTTC
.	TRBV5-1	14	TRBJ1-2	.	CASSLAQQSYGYTF	TGCGCCAGCAGCTTGGCCCAACAGAGCTATGGCTACACCTTC
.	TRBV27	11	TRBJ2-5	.	CASRSTRAQYF	TGTGCCAGCAGAAGTACACGGGCCCAGTACTTC
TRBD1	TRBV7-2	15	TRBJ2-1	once	CASSDRTGGYNEQFF	TGTGCCAGCAGCGACCGGACAGGGGGGTACAATGAGCAGTTCTTC
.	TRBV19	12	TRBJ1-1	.	CASSIWGTEAFF	TGTGCCAGTAGTATCTGGGGGACTGAAGCTTTCTTT
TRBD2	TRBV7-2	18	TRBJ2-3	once	CASSLAFRLAGITDTQYF	TGTGCCAGCAGCTTAGCGTTTAGACTAGCGGGAATCACAGATACGCAGTATTTT
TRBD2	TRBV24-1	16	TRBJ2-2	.	CATGGRTSGKSGELFF	TGTGCCACCGGCGGGAGGACTAGCGGGAAATCCGGGGAGCTGTTTTTT
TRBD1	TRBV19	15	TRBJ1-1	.	CASSAWDRGTTEAFF	TGTGCCAGTAGTGCATGGGACAGGGGGACGACTGAAGCTTTCTTT
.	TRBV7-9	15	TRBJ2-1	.	CASSLDGGKGGEQFF	TGTGCCAGCAGCTTAGATGGGGGAAAGGGCGGTGAGCAGTTCTTC
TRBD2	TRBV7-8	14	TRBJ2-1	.	CASSPPAGGNEQFF	TGTGCCAGCAGCCCCCCGGCGGGAGGGAATGAGCAGTTCTTC
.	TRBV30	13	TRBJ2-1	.	CAWSAGLSNEQFF	TGTGCCTGGAGTGCGGGACTTAGCAATGAGCAGTTCTTC
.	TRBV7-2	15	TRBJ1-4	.	CASSLESGVREKLFF	TGTGCCAGCAGCTTAGAATCAGGGGTGAGAGAAAAACTGTTTTTT
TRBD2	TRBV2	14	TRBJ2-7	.	CASSASGGTYEQYF	TGTGCCAGCAGCGCTAGCGGGGGGACCTACGAGCAGTACTTC
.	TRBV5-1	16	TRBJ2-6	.	CASSLTQLSGANVLTF	TGCGCCAGCAGCTTAACACAGCTCTCTGGGGCCAACGTCCTGACTTTC
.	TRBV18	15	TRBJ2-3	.	CASSRYRALGNTQYF	TGTGCCAGCTCTCGATACAGGGCTTTAGGGAATACGCAGTATTTT
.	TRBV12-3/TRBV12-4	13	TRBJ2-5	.	CASTPWRKETQYF	TGTGCCAGCACACCGTGGAGGAAAGAGACCCAGTACTTC
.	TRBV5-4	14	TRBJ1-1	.	CASSLARGPAEAFF	TGTGCCAGCAGCTTGGCTCGGGGGCCAGCTGAAGCTTTCTTT
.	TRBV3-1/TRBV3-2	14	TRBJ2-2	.	CASSRIGRLGELFF	TGTGCCAGCAGCAGAATAGGACGCCTCGGGGAGCTGTTTTTT
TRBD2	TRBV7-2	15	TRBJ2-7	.	CASSLSGTTFYEQYF	TGTGCCAGCAGCTTATCCGGGACTACTTTCTACGAGCAGTACTTC
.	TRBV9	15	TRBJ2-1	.	CASSLRAVSYNEQFF	TGTGCCAGCAGCCTCCGTGCCGTCTCCTACAATGAGCAGTTCTTC
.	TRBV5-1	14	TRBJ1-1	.	CASSFLKDGTEAFF	TGCGCCAGCAGCTTTTTAAAAGATGGCACTGAAGCTTTCTTT
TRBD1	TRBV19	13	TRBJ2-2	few	CASSYRGTGELFF	TGTGCCAGCTCATACAGGGGCACCGGGGAGCTGTTTTTT
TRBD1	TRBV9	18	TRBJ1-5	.	CASSVERGRGQVNQPQHF	TGTGCCAGCAGCGTAGAAAGAGGGCGGGGACAGGTCAATCAGCCCCAGCATTTT
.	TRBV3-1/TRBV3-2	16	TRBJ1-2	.	CASSQDKSWRNYGYTF	TGTGCCAGCAGCCAAGATAAGTCTTGGAGGAACTATGGCTACACCTTC
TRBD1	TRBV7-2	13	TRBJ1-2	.	CASSKDRDYGYTF	TGTGCCAGCAGTAAGGACAGGGACTATGGCTACACCTTC
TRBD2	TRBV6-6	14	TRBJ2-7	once	CASSPRGVGYEQYF	TGTGCCAGCAGTCCCCGGGGGGTGGGCTACGAGCAGTACTTC
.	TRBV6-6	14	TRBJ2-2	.	CASRPTGNTGELFF	TGTGCCAGCAGGCCTACAGGGAACACCGGGGAGCTGTTTTTT
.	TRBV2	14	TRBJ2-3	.	CASSELWGADTQYF	TGTGCCAGCAGTGAATTGTGGGGCGCGGATACGCAGTATTTT
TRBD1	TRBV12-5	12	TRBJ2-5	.	CASVTGGETQYF	TGTGCTAGTGTTACAGGGGGAGAGACCCAGTACTTC
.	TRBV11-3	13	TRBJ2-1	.	CASSLDGPHEQFF	TGTGCCAGCAGCTTAGATGGGCCGCACGAGCAGTTCTTC
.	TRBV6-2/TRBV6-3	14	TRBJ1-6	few	CASSPRVYNSPLHF	TGTGCCAGCAGCCCAAGGGTGTATAATTCACCCCTCCACTTT
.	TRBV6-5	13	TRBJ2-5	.	CASTPEVWETQYF	TGTGCCAGCACCCCGGAGGTATGGGAGACCCAGTACTTC